This T cell receptor (beta chain) was captured by sequencing in a study of shared T cell receptors in the human thymus. The table came from immunoSEQ multiplex PCR; TCRdb's copy has only in-frame clones and leaves some out. The sample gives hundreds of thousands of clones, 75% to 90% of which show up once; 0.008% to 0.011% is in the top ten. The CDR3 has 17 amino acids. Per germline, CDR1 SGHDT and CDR2 YYEEEE. V shed 4 bases and J shed 0 bases, with 14 bases lying between them. These sequences were also reported in another study, on human thymus T cells. From that paper: The thymus was resected at corrective cardiac surgery. Repertoires sampled from thymus and blood appeared biased in V and J gene usage.

This clonotype was sampled from a girl in the first two years of life with a congenital heart defect. V and J are TRBV5-6 and TRBJ2-6; no clear D gene. Sequenced sample: thymocytes. CDR3 protein: CASSDSNPSSGANVLTF. The CDR3 coding sequence is TGTGCCAGCAGCGACTCCAATCCGAGCTCTGGGGCCAACGTCCTGACTTTC.